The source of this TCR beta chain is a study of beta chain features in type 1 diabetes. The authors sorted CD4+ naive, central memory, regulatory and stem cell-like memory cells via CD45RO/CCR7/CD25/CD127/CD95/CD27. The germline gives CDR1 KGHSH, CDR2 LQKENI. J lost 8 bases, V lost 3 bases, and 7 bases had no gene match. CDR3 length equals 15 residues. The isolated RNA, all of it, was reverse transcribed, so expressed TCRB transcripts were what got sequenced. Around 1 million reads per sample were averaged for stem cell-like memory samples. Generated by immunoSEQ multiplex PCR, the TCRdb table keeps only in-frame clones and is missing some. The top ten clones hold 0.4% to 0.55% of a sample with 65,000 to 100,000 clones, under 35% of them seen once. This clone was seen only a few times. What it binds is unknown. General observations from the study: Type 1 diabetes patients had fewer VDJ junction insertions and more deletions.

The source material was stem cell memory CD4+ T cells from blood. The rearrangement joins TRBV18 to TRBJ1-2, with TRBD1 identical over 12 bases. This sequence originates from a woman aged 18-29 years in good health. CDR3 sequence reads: CASSPAGQGARGYTF. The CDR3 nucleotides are TGTGCCAGCTCACCGGCGGGACAGGGGGCGCGGGGCTACACCTTC.